The sequence of this T cell receptor (beta chain) was determined in a study of blood T cell repertoires in COVID-19. Clinical history as reported by participants underpinned cohort assignment. Repertoires were generated with immunoSEQ multiplex PCR, while TCRdb's copy carries only in-frame clones and drops some. Among about 270,000 clones listed, around nine tenths were seen once. Germline values: CDR1 MDHEN, CDR2 SYDVKM. This CDR3 contains 21 residues. V lost 5 bases and J lost 1; bases outside the gene matches: 19. J is TRBJ2-1 and V is TRBV28, with 11 positions matching TRBD2. This TCR derives from an older woman who had recovered from COVID-19. The source material was PBMCs or T cells enriched from blood (not recorded which). The CDR3 DNA reads TGTGCCAGCAGTCCACTACCCGGGGGGGGAACTAGCGGGAGTTCCTACAATGAGCAGTTCTTC. Translated: CASSPLPGGGTSGSSYNEQFF.